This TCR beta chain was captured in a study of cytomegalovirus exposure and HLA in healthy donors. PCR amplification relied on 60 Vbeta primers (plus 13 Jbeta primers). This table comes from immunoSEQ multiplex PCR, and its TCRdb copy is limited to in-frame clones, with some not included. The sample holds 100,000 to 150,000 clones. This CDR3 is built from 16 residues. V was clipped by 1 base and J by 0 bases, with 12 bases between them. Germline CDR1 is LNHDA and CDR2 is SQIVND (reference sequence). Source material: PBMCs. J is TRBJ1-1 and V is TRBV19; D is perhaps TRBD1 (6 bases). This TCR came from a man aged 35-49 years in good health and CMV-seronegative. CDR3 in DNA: TGTGCCAGTAGTATAGCACCGACAGGAATGAACACTGAAGCTTTCTTT. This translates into CASSIAPTGMNTEAFF.